These T cell receptor beta chains were read from a single sample in a study of cytomegalovirus exposure and HLA in healthy donors. The method was immunoSEQ multiplex PCR; TCRdb's version includes in-frame clones alone and lacks a portion of them. The sample yields 100,000 to 150,000 clones, 85% to 90% seen once. The sequenced material came from PBMCs. These receptors originate from a man aged 30 to 45 in good health and CMV-seronegative. CDR3s include the opening cysteine and the closing phenylalanine or tryptophan. D genes are given only for firm matches. Not every row has a clone size; where given, it reads once, few, many or a size class.

TRBJ2-7,TRBD2,15,NA,TRBV19,TGTGCCAGTAGGGACGGGGGAGCGGGGTCCTACGAGCAGTACTTC,CASRDGGAGSYEQYF
TRBJ1-3,TRBD1,17,NA,TRBV12-5,TGTGCTAGTGGTTTGGGAAATCAGGACAGGTCTGGAAACACCATATATTTT,CASGLGNQDRSGNTIYF
TRBJ1-2,NA,13,NA,TRBV11-2,TGTGCCAGCACCGGGGGGGAATCCTATGGCTACACCTTC,CASTGGESYGYTF
TRBJ2-6,NA,19,NA,TRBV4-3,TGCGCCAGCAGCCAACAACAGGGCTACACCCCCTCTGGGGCCAACGTCCTGACTTTC,CASSQQQGYTPSGANVLTF
TRBJ2-7,TRBD2,18,NA,TRBV5-4,TGTGCCAGCAGCTCCGGGACTCTTACTAGCGGGAGGCCCTACGAGCAGTACTTC,CASSSGTLTSGRPYEQYF
TRBJ2-1,TRBD2,14,NA,TRBV18,TGTGCCAGCTCAGCCGGACTAGCGGAGGGTGAGCAGTTCTTC,CASSAGLAEGEQFF
TRBJ1-5,NA,15,NA,TRBV5-6,TGTGCCAGCAGCTTGTGGGGGACAACTAATCAGCCCCAGCATTTT,CASSLWGTTNQPQHF
TRBJ2-1,TRBD2,15,once,TRBV9,TGTGCCAGCAGCGTAGGGGAGGGGTTGTACAATGAGCAGTTCTTC,CASSVGEGLYNEQFF
TRBJ2-7,TRBD2,15,NA,TRBV4-2,TGTGCCAGCAGCCAAGTAGCGGGAGGGCCGAACGAGCAGTACTTC,CASSQVAGGPNEQYF
TRBJ2-7,NA,14,NA,TRBV15,TGTGCCACCAGCAAATCAGCGGGTAGGTACGAGCAGTACTTC,CATSKSAGRYEQYF
TRBJ1-1,NA,15,few,TRBV4-2,TGTGCCAGCAGCCAAGGATTAGGGGATCCCTCTGAAGCTTTCTTT,CASSQGLGDPSEAFF
TRBJ1-1,NA,15,NA,TRBV7-2,TGTGCCAGCAGCCGCGGGGGTTCGGGTGGCACTGAAGCTTTCTTT,CASSRGGSGGTEAFF
TRBJ2-1,NA,17,NA,TRBV7-9,TGTGCCAGCAGCCACCTGAGCGTGGCAGGGATCTACAATGAGCAGTTCTTC,CASSHLSVAGIYNEQFF
TRBJ2-7,NA,13,NA,TRBV15,TGTGCCACCAGCAGAGAATACGGCTACGAGCAGTACTTC,CATSREYGYEQYF
TRBJ1-2,TRBD1,14,NA,TRBV7-3,TGTGCCAGCAGCAACTCGGGACAGAACTATGGCTACACCTTC,CASSNSGQNYGYTF
TRBJ2-1,NA,13,NA,TRBV2,TGTGCCAGCAGCGTTATGGGGGCGAGTGAGCAGTTCTTC,CASSVMGASEQFF
TRBJ2-5,TRBD2,16,NA,TRBV11-3,TGTGCCAGCAGCCGGCGACCGGGACTAGCGGCGGAGACCCAGTACTTC,CASSRRPGLAAETQYF
TRBJ2-7,NA,16,once,TRBV4-3,TGCGCCAGCAGCCAAGCATTTTCGTCGGGAGATTACGAGCAGTACTTC,CASSQAFSSGDYEQYF
TRBJ1-1,TRBD1,13,NA,TRBV5-1,TGCGCCAGCAGCTTCCAGGGACAGCCTGAAGCTTTCTTT,CASSFQGQPEAFF
TRBJ2-7,NA,13,NA,TRBV27,TGTGCCAGCAGTTTACAGTTCTCCTACGAGCAGTACTTC,CASSLQFSYEQYF
TRBJ1-1,TRBD1,15,NA,TRBV5-4,TGTGCCAGCAGCTTGGGTCCAGGGGGCCTCACTGAAGCTTTCTTT,CASSLGPGGLTEAFF